This TCR beta chain was retrieved from a study of cytomegalovirus exposure and HLA in healthy donors. Study summary: Within an early data release were roughly 83 million unique TCRs drawn from HLA-typed donors. Study-level results: Accurate predictions that matched the HLA-A and HLA-B alleles of most subjects were reportedly made from TCR beta sequences.

The CDR3 runs 17 residues. Germline V gene lookup returns CDR1 SGHAT and CDR2 FQNNGV. V lost 5 bases and J 3 bases, leaving 22 bases between the germline ends. PCR was performed using 60 Vbeta and 13 Jbeta primers. The protocol was immunoSEQ multiplex PCR, while the TCRdb copy is restricted to in-frame clones and leaves out a portion. This table holds approximately 120,000 clones. As regards this clone: Its antigen is unknown.

Material for sequencing was PBMCs. This TCR was sampled from a man aged 25-45 years in good health and CMV-seronegative. The rearrangement joins TRBV11-2 to TRBJ1-2, with D perhaps matching TRBD1 (6 bases). The CDR3 spells CASSVLDSSFDHYGYTF. The CDR3 DNA reads as TGTGCCAGCAGCGTCCTGGACAGTTCTTTCGATCACTATGGCTACACCTTC.